Below are 26 T cell receptor beta chains sequenced from a single sample in a study of blood T cells in healthy people across ages. Sample-barcoded 5' priming and a J-beta primer mix drove a second PCR of roughly 6 to 12 cycles. TCRdb independently ran MiXCR on the 5' RACE reads; one entry per CDR3 protein. The sample includes roughly 790,000 distinct CDR3 sequences, 35% to 45% of them seen just once. The sequenced material came from blood. Every receptor here comes from a woman aged 60-75 years in good health.

The chain recombines TRBV5-1 with TRBJ1-2; 7 bases fit TRBD1. V lost 5 bases to trimming and J lost 3 bases; unmatched junction nucleotides: 10. The CDR3 totals 15 residues. Germline V lookup: CDR1 SGHRS, CDR2 YFSETQ. Here the CDR3 DNA reads TGCGCCAGCAGATCAACCGGGACAGCTGACTATGGCTACACCTTC. The encoded protein is CASRSTGTADYGYTF.

This clonotype has just a few counts. V and J are TRBV13 and TRBJ2-3; 9 bases map to TRBD2. This CDR3 contains 15 residues. Per the germline V gene, CDR1 is PRHDT and CDR2 is FYEKMQ (reference sequence). The J segment lost 1 base and the V segment lost 5 bases, leaving 4 bases of the junction unmatched. The DNA of the CDR3 is TGTGCCAGCAGCGTACGGACTAGCGGCACAGATACGCAGTATTTT. Its protein is CASSVRTSGTDTQYF.

J is TRBJ2-2 and V is TRBV6-2 or TRBV6-3, with 14 bases that match TRBD2. The V gene end was trimmed by 6 bases and the J gene end by 5 bases; junction bases not matched to a gene: 5. The CDR3 contains 16 residues. Germline-derived CDR1 and CDR2 are MNHEY and SVGEGT. In nucleotides, the CDR3 is TGTGCCAGCAGACGACTAGCGGGAGGGGAGACCGGGGAGCTGTTTTTT. Its translation: CASRRLAGGETGELFF.

This sequence joins TRBV20-1 and TRBJ1-1; D possibly corresponds to TRBD1 (6 bases). Germline CDR1 and CDR2: DFQATT and SNEGSKA (reference sequence). The CDR3 sequence is 13 residues long. V was cut by 0 bases and J by 7 bases, with 12 bases left in between. CDR3 DNA: TGCAGTGCTAGAGATAGGACAGCGTTTGAAGCTTTCTTT. Translating gives CSARDRTAFEAFF.

Comments on this clonotype: Sequence at one end of the junction differs from germline and may be a read error. The V gene is TRBV2, the J gene TRBJ2-1; D gene unclear. Germline V CDR1 and CDR2: SNHLY, FYNNEI. CDR3 length: 10 residues. This CDR3 is CASRIQERFF. The CDR3 DNA is TGTGCCAGCAGGATACAAGAGCGGTTCTTC.

This clonotype was observed many times. The chain recombines TRBV12-3 or TRBV12-4 with TRBJ2-1; the match to TRBD1 covers 9 bases. Losses at the gene ends were 5 bases for V and 0 bases for J; bases not matched to a gene: 8. CDR3 length: 17 residues. The CDR3 bases are TGTGCCAGCAGTCCCGGACAGGGGAAAAGCTCCTACAATGAGCAGTTCTTC. It specifies CASSPGQGKSSYNEQFF.

As regards this clonotype: One junction end disagrees with the germline gene, perhaps due to a read error. The V and J genes are TRBV7-2 and TRBJ2-5, with D possibly TRBD1 on 5 matching bases. This CDR3 spans 13 amino acids. Germline CDR1 reads SGHTA; CDR2 reads FQGNSA. The CDR3 reads CASSFAGIETRYF. Written as DNA, the CDR3 is TGTGCCAGCAGCTTTGCAGGGATAGAGACCCGGTACTTC. Full variable domain (outside the CDR3, taken from reference TRBV7-2 and TRBJ2-5): GAGVSQSPSNKVTEKGKDVELRCDPISGHTALYWYRQSLGQGLEFLIYFQGNSAPDKSGLPSDRFSAERTGGSVSTLTIQRTQQEDSAVYLCASSFAGIETRYFGPGTRLLVL.

This clonotype was seen more than once but under ten times. The chain combines TRBV12-3 or TRBV12-4 with TRBJ1-2; D not resolved. This CDR3 comprises 14 residues. Deletions cut 2 bases from V and 2 bases from J, with 9 bases between. The CDR3 DNA sequence: TGTGCCAGCAGTTTAAGTTCAGAAAACTATGGCTACACCTTC. Residues: CASSLSSENYGYTF.

A few counts support this clonotype. The chain links TRBV7-9 to TRBJ2-1, with D perhaps being TRBD1 or TRBD2 (5 bases each). V was shortened by 7 bases and J by 4 bases, with 20 bases between the two germline ends. Germline V gene data show CDR1 as SEHNR and CDR2 as FQNEAQ (reference sequence). The CDR3 runs to 16 residues. This CDR3 is CASIALSGEGYNEQFF. CDR3 DNA: TGTGCCAGCATCGCCCTCAGCGGTGAGGGGTACAATGAGCAGTTCTTC.

This clonotype has a count of ten or more. The CDR3, as DNA: TGCAGTGCCTCGGACGATTGGAGCTCCTACAATGAGCAGTTCTTC. It codes for CSASDDWSSYNEQFF. The chain links TRBV20-1 to TRBJ2-1; the D is unclear. Germline V gene sequence: CDR1 DFQATT, CDR2 SNEGSKA (reference sequence). Deletions cut 6 bases from V and 0 bases from J, with 15 bases between. CDR3 length: 15 residues.

The chain uses TRBV19 and TRBJ2-2, with unresolved D. CDR1 LNHDA and CDR2 SQIVND come from the germline V gene (reference sequence). The CDR3 totals 13 residues. Trimming removed 7 bases at V and 5 bases at J, with 11 bases between. Here the CDR3 reads CASTDFRTGELFF. The CDR3, as DNA: TGTGCCAGTACTGATTTTCGGACCGGGGAGCTGTTTTTT.

The chain recombines TRBV5-5 with TRBJ1-2; TRBD1 might be the D (6 bases). The CDR3 sequence is 15 residues long. V was trimmed by 3 bases and J by 2 bases, leaving 14 bases between them. The germline V gene has CDR1 SGHKS and CDR2 YYEKEE (reference sequence). This chain's CDR3 is CASSSALTGNYGYTF. The DNA for the CDR3 is TGTGCCAGCAGCTCCGCCTTGACAGGCAACTATGGCTACACCTTC.

In this sample, this clonotype turned up many times. The chain carries TRBV9 and TRBJ2-7; the D is unclear. Trimming stripped 0 bases from V and 0 bases from J, with 4 bases between. From germline, CDR1 is SGDLS and CDR2 YYNGEE. This CDR3 region has 13 residues. In nucleotides, the CDR3 is TGTGCCAGCAGCGTAGAGGGCTCCTACGAGCAGTACTTC. It specifies CASSVEGSYEQYF.

This clonotype was seen a handful of times. An end of the junction does not agree with germline; a read error may underlie this. The chain carries TRBV4-3 and TRBJ1-4; 8 nucleotides line up with TRBD1. The CDR3 is made up of 15 amino acids. The germline V gene has CDR1 LGHNA and CDR2 YSLEER. The CDR3 DNA reads TGCGCCAGCAGCAAAGACAGGGGTGGTTGGGAAAAACTGTTTTTT. Encoded protein: CASSKDRGGWEKLFF.

The CDR3 reads CASTLVPLSGGTGELFF. As DNA, the CDR3 is TGTGCCAGCACCCTAGTCCCTCTTAGCGGGGGCACCGGGGAGCTGTTTTTT. This chain connects TRBV2 to TRBJ2-2, with 9 bases that match TRBD2. Germline V gene data show CDR1 as SNHLY and CDR2 as FYNNEI. Germline trimming cut 7 bases from V and 4 bases from J; bases unmatched to any gene: 13. The CDR3 is made up of 17 amino acids.

In DNA, the CDR3 is TGTGCCAGCAGTGCCGGACAGGGGGAGCGGAGCAATCAGCCCCAGCATTTT. Amino acids: CASSAGQGERSNQPQHF. J is TRBJ1-5 and V is TRBV2, with TRBD1 identical over 10 bases. The germline CDR1 and CDR2 sequences are SNHLY and FYNNEI. The CDR3 consists of 17 residues. Trimming cost V 4 bases and J 1 base; bases outside gene matches: 7.

As regards this clonotype: One end of the junction does not line up with germline, which may come from a read error. This chain uses TRBV29-1 with TRBJ1-4, with 7 positions matching TRBD1. Germline V gives CDR1 SQVTM, CDR2 ANQGSEA. This CDR3 spans 14 amino acids. CDR3 amino acids: CTVTGIATKEKLFF. CDR3 DNA sequence: TGCACCGTGACAGGGATCGCAACTAAGGAAAAACTGTTTTTT.

V gene TRBV7-3 combines with J gene TRBJ2-5, with D unresolved. The CDR3 has 13 residues. In germline, CDR1 is SGHTA, CDR2 FQGTGA. V shed 1 base and J shed 1 base, with 4 bases lying between them. The CDR3 DNA is TGTGCCAGCAGCTTAATTCCCCAAGAGACCCAGTACTTC. Translated, it gives CASSLIPQETQYF.

At least ten counts were recorded for this clonotype. The chain recombines TRBV13 with TRBJ2-5; 12 bases fit TRBD2. The CDR3 loop spans 16 amino acids. The V segment lost 6 bases and the J segment 5 bases; nucleotides outside the gene matches: 10. Germline assignment: CDR1 PRHDT and CDR2 FYEKMQ (reference sequence). Here the CDR3 reads CASSSLAGGDSETQYF. CDR3 DNA: TGTGCCAGCAGTTCACTAGCGGGAGGAGATTCGGAGACCCAGTACTTC.

J is TRBJ2-1 and V is TRBV7-2; D not certain. This CDR3 region has 13 residues. Between the trimmed V and J ends, which lost 4 bases and 5 bases, there was a span of 9 bases. The germline V gene encodes CDR1 SGHTA and CDR2 FQGNSA. CDR3 amino acids: CASSSSRNNEQFF. The CDR3 DNA follows: TGTGCCAGCAGCTCGAGTCGGAACAATGAGCAGTTCTTC. The full variable domain, its missing parts supplied by reference TRBV7-2 and TRBJ2-1, is GAGVSQSPSNKVTEKGKDVELRCDPISGHTALYWYRQSLGQGLEFLIYFQGNSAPDKSGLPSDRFSAERTGGSVSTLTIQRTQQEDSAVYLCASSSSRNNEQFFGPGTRLTVL.

In its sample, this clonotype was seen a few times. The chain carries TRBV10-3 and TRBJ2-3; D perhaps matches TRBD2 (5 bases). V was clipped by 0 bases and J by 5 bases, with 9 bases between them. In germline, CDR1 is ENHRY, CDR2 SYGVKD. The CDR3 length is 14 residues. The CDR3 sequence is CAISESTAGDTQYF. The CDR3 nucleotides are TGTGCCATCAGTGAGTCGACGGCGGGAGATACGCAGTATTTT.

As concerns this clonotype: A much more abundant neighbour one base away suggests this may be a read error. The chain carries TRBV29-1 and TRBJ1-2, with 7 bases aligning to TRBD1. This CDR3 comprises 11 residues. Germline CDR1 SQVTM, CDR2 ANQGSEA. The DNA for the CDR3 is TGCAGCGGGGACAGAGACTATGACTACACCTTC. This translates into CSGDRDYDYTF. The whole variable domain, filled in from reference TRBV29-1 and TRBJ1-2, reads SAVISQKPSRDICQRGTSLTIQCQVDSQVTMMFWYRQQPGQSLTLIATANQGSEATYESGFVIDKFPISRPNLTFSTLTVSNMSPEDSSIYLCSGDRDYDYTFGSGTRLTVV.

This clonotype was counted only a few times. V gene TRBV4-1 combines with J gene TRBJ2-1, with a weak D call TRBD1 (6 bases). The CDR3 has 16 amino acids. Trimming stripped 0 bases from V and 8 bases from J, with 17 bases between. In germline, CDR1 is MGHRA, CDR2 YSYEKL. In DNA, the CDR3 is TGCGCCAGCAGCCAAGATCCCTTATCCAGGGGCTATGAGCAGTTCTTC. Translating gives CASSQDPLSRGYEQFF.

This clonotype showed up just a few times. The chain is built from TRBV20-1 and TRBJ2-1, with TRBD2 identical over 10 bases. Germline V gene sequence: CDR1 DFQATT, CDR2 SNEGSKA (reference sequence). This CDR3 is 16 amino acids long. The ends lost 4 bases at V and 7 bases at J; junction bases unmatched: 13. The CDR3 here is CSATRSGRGRGNEQFF. In nucleotides, the CDR3 is TGCAGTGCTACGCGGAGCGGGAGGGGTAGGGGAAATGAGCAGTTCTTC.

This clonotype has more than one count but fewer than ten. The chain recombines TRBV4-2 with TRBJ1-1; TRBD1 matches 9 bases. The germline V gene encodes CDR1 LGHNA and CDR2 YNFKEQ. After removal of 4 bases from V and 3 bases from J, the junction contained 3 bases not matched to a gene. This CDR3 has 14 residues. The CDR3 loop reads CASSPTGGDTEAFF. DNA of the CDR3: TGTGCCAGCAGCCCGACAGGGGGGGACACTGAAGCTTTCTTT.

The rearrangement joins TRBV3-1 to TRBJ2-7; TRBD1 matches 7 bases. Germline V gives CDR1 LGHDT, CDR2 YNNKEL (reference sequence). The CDR3 sequence is 15 residues long. V lost 1 base, J lost 5 bases, and 8 bases stayed unmatched. This CDR3 is CASSQAEGAFDEQYF. In nucleotides, the CDR3 is TGTGCCAGCAGCCAAGCAGAGGGGGCTTTCGACGAGCAGTACTTC.